The next 14 T cell receptor beta chains were all read from a single sample in a study of cytomegalovirus exposure and HLA in healthy donors. 60 Vbeta and 13 Jbeta primers were used in PCR. The protocol was immunoSEQ multiplex PCR, while the TCRdb copy is restricted to in-frame clones and leaves out a portion. Of approximately 100,000 clones listed, 70% to 80% are singletons. Material for sequencing was PBMCs. Receptor source: a young woman in good health and CMV-seropositive.

The sample holds a few counts of this clone. The chain recombines TRBV6-6 with TRBJ1-1, with 8 bases matching TRBD1. V lost 7 bases, J lost 1 base, and 8 bases stayed unmatched. The CDR3 sequence is 15 residues long. Germline V gives CDR1 MNHNY, CDR2 SVGAGI (reference sequence). The CDR3 region is CASNIQGVANTEAFF. In nucleotides, the CDR3 is TGTGCCAGCAACATACAGGGGGTAGCGAACACTGAAGCTTTCTTT.

This clone showed up just once. CDR3 loop: CASSLEGPGTGELFF. Written as DNA, the CDR3 is TGTGCCAGCAGCTTAGAGGGGCCAGGCACCGGGGAGCTGTTTTTT. The chain joins TRBV7-2 to TRBJ2-2; D is perhaps TRBD1 (5 bases). The CDR3 is made up of 15 amino acids. The germline gives CDR1 SGHTA, CDR2 FQGNSA. With 1 base removed from V and 4 bases from J, the gap between germline ends came to 10 bases.

Comments on this clone: At one boundary the junction diverges from the germline segment, which might be a read error. The V call is TRBV7-9, the J call TRBJ2-7; D might be TRBD2 (5 bases). Germline lookup yields CDR1 SEHNR and CDR2 FQNEAQ (reference sequence). This CDR3 is built from 12 residues. CDR3 protein: CSSSLLAYEQYF. In DNA form, the CDR3 reads TGTTCCAGCAGCCTGCTAGCTTACGAGCAGTACTTC.

This clone was seen a single time. This sequence joins TRBV15 and TRBJ1-4; perhaps TRBD1 as D (6 bases). V dropped 1 base and J dropped 1 base, with 10 bases sitting between them. CDR1 and CDR2 (germline): LNHNV, YYDKDF (reference sequence). This CDR3 has 16 amino acids. CDR3 nucleotide sequence: TGTGCCACCAGCAGAGCTCTAGGGGGAACTAATGAAAAACTGTTTTTT. Its protein is CATSRALGGTNEKLFF.

The chain is built from TRBV27 and TRBJ2-2; TRBD1 might be the D (6 bases). V was clipped by 1 base and J by 0 bases, with 12 bases between them. Germline CDR1 reads MNHEY; CDR2 reads SMNVEV (reference sequence). The CDR3 contains 17 residues. DNA for the CDR3: TGTGCCAGCAGTTTATATGTGGGGGCCGCGAACACCGGGGAGCTGTTTTTT. The encoded protein is CASSLYVGAANTGELFF.

This clone was observed a handful of times. The chain links TRBV9 to TRBJ1-2; D ambiguous. Germline CDR1 and CDR2: SGDLS and YYNGEE. The CDR3 runs to 14 residues. Trimming removed 4 bases from V and 4 bases from J, with 14 bases in between. The DNA for the CDR3 is TGTGCCAGCAGCCTAGATACGGGGATCTATGGCTACACCTTC. Translated, it gives CASSLDTGIYGYTF.

The V and J genes are TRBV11-2 and TRBJ1-5; tentative D call: TRBD1 (5 bases). The CDR3 contains 15 residues. Germline CDR1 and CDR2: SGHAT and FQNNGV. Trimming shortened V by 5 bases and J by 7 bases, and 18 bases separated the two germline ends. The chain's CDR3 is CASSRVGRVSQPQHF. CDR3 sequence (DNA): TGTGCCAGCAGCCGCGTCGGCAGGGTATCCCAGCCCCAGCATTTT.

The chain employs TRBV7-3 and TRBJ2-3; D is possibly TRBD2 (5 bases). The V gene's germline CDR1 is SGHTA and CDR2 FQGTGA. This CDR3 comprises 13 residues. Trimming left V 2 bases short and J 6 bases short, with 9 bases between. The CDR3 DNA follows: TGTGCCAGCAGCTTAGCGGGTGTTGATACGCAGTATTTT. Encoded protein: CASSLAGVDTQYF.

The rearrangement joins TRBV6-1 to TRBJ2-7; 10 nucleotides align to TRBD2. The length of the CDR3 is 15 residues. Germline V gene data show CDR1 as MNHNS and CDR2 as SASEGT. Unmatched junction bases numbered 4, after V lost 5 bases and J lost 0 bases. This chain's CDR3 is CASSPWTSGSYEQYF. The CDR3 DNA reads as TGTGCCAGCAGTCCCTGGACTAGCGGCTCCTACGAGCAGTACTTC.

The chain combines TRBV6-1 with TRBJ2-5; possibly TRBD2 for D (5 bases). The CDR3 contains 14 residues. Looked up from germline, CDR1 is MNHNS and CDR2 is SASEGT. V gave up 3 bases and J gave up 5 bases, with 13 bases separating them. CDR3 amino acids: CASSERAGWETQYF. CDR3 nucleotide sequence: TGTGCCAGCAGTGAGAGGGCGGGTTGGGAGACCCAGTACTTC.

This CDR3 reads CASSQGNSNQPQHF. The CDR3 DNA reads TGTGCCAGCAGTCAGGGTAATAGCAATCAGCCCCAGCATTTT. The J gene is TRBJ1-5, the V gene TRBV27; D might be TRBD1 (5 bases). The CDR3 has 14 residues. Germline V gene sequence: CDR1 MNHEY, CDR2 SMNVEV (reference sequence). Trimming removed 5 bases from V and 0 bases from J, with 8 bases in between.

The CDR3 bases are TGTGCCAGCAGGCAGACGGGATCCAACTCTGGAAACACCATATATTTT. Its protein product is CASRQTGSNSGNTIYF. The rearrangement links TRBV25-1 to TRBJ1-3, with D uncertain. The CDR3 length is 16 residues. Trimming stripped 6 bases from V and 0 bases from J, with 15 bases between. Germline CDR1 reads MGHDK; CDR2 reads SYGVNS.

Note on this clone: The same CDR3 is also encoded by other DNA sequences in this sample. The chain's CDR3 is CASSALAGVGNEQFF. The CDR3 bases are TGTGCCAGCAGCGCACTAGCGGGAGTCGGAAATGAGCAGTTCTTC. The genes are TRBV7-2 and TRBJ2-1; 11 nucleotides match TRBD2. Germline lookup yields CDR1 SGHTA and CDR2 FQGNSA. This CDR3 has 15 residues. V was clipped by 5 bases and J by 7 bases; unmatched bases: 7.

Only one count was recorded for this clone. The rearrangement joins TRBV27 to TRBJ2-7; TRBD2 aligns across 7 bases. J gave up 0 bases and V 5 bases, and 1 base lay outside the gene matches. CDR3 length: 13 amino acids. Germline CDR1 is MNHEY and CDR2 is SMNVEV (reference sequence). The CDR3, as DNA: TGTGCCAGCAGTAGCGGGATCTCCTACGAGCAGTACTTC. Protein sequence: CASSSGISYEQYF.